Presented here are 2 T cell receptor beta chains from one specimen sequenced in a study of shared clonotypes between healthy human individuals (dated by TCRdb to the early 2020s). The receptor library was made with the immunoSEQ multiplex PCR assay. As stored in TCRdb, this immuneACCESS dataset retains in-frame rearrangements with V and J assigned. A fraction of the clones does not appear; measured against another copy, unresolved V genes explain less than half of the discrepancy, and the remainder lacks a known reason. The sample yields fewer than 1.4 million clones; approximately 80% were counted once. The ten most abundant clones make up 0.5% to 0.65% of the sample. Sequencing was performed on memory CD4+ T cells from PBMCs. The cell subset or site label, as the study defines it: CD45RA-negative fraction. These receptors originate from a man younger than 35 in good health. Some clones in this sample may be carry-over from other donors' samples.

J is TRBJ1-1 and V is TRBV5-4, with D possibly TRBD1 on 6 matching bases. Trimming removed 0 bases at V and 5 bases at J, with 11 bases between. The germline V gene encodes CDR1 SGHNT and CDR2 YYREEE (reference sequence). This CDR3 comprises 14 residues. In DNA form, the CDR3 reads TGTGCCAGCAGCTTGGGGGGGGCCCGGACTGAAGCTTTCTTT. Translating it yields CASSLGGARTEAFF.

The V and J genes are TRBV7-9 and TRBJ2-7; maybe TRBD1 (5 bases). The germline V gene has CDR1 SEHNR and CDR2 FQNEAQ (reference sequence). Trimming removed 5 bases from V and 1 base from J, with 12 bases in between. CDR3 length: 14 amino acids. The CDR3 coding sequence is TGTGCCAGCAGCCCCACCCCAGGGTCCTACGAGCAGTACTTC. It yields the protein CASSPTPGSYEQYF.